Listed below are T cell receptor beta chains from one sample, sequenced in a study of OX40 agonist ivuxolimab in advanced cancers. Sequencing was performed with immunoSEQ multiplex PCR; in TCRdb, only in-frame clones are kept and a portion is missing. The sample records under 40,000 clones, under 85% being singletons. The sequencing used CD4+ or CD8+ T cells sorted from blood, collected in a trial of the OX40 agonist ivuxolimab. The receptors here all came from an adult with an advanced solid tumor such as melanoma, head and neck, liver or kidney cancer. Each CDR3 is given with its conserved first and last residue. D genes are given only for firm matches. Size values are once, few and many counts, or a class for expanded clones, and some rows have none.

V gene: TRBV10-3
J gene: TRBJ2-7
D gene: TRBD1
clone size: .
CDR3 protein: CAISPDRGVEQYF
CDR3 DNA: TGTGCCATCAGTCCGGACAGGGGAGTCGAGCAGTACTTC

V gene: TRBV11-2
J gene: TRBJ1-1
D gene: .
clone size: .
CDR3 protein: CASSPGGGTEAFF
CDR3 DNA: TGTGCCAGCAGCCCCGGTGGGGGGACTGAAGCTTTCTTT

V gene: TRBV28
J gene: TRBJ1-5
D gene: .
clone size: .
CDR3 protein: CASSGPAGLRNQPQHF
CDR3 DNA: TGTGCCAGCAGTGGGCCGGCGGGGTTGCGCAATCAGCCCCAGCATTTT

V gene: TRBV5-6
J gene: TRBJ2-4
D gene: .
clone size: .
CDR3 protein: CASSLLEPENIQYF
CDR3 DNA: TGTGCCAGCAGCTTGCTGGAGCCGGAAAACATTCAGTACTTC

V gene: TRBV29-1
J gene: TRBJ1-2
D gene: .
clone size: .
CDR3 protein: CSVSDRLDGYTF
CDR3 DNA: TGCAGCGTTTCGGACCGGTTGGATGGCTACACCTTC

V gene: TRBV7-9
J gene: TRBJ1-4
D gene: .
clone size: .
CDR3 protein: CASSQNSGEPGKLFF
CDR3 DNA: TGTGCCAGCAGCCAAAACAGCGGAGAGCCTGGAAAACTGTTTTTT

V gene: TRBV29-1
J gene: TRBJ1-1
D gene: .
clone size: .
CDR3 protein: CSVDSGPMNTEAFF
CDR3 DNA: TGCAGCGTTGATTCTGGTCCTATGAACACTGAAGCTTTCTTT

V gene: TRBV18
J gene: TRBJ2-1
D gene: TRBD2
clone size: .
CDR3 protein: CASSLLAGEEQFF
CDR3 DNA: TGTGCCAGCTCACTCTTAGCGGGAGAGGAGCAGTTCTTC

V gene: TRBV30
J gene: TRBJ1-2
D gene: .
clone size: few
CDR3 protein: CASRPRGYGYTF
CDR3 DNA: TGTGCCTCACGGCCCCGAGGCTATGGCTACACCTTC

V gene: TRBV9
J gene: TRBJ2-1
D gene: .
clone size: .
CDR3 protein: CASSGGRAGGNEQFF
CDR3 DNA: TGTGCCAGCAGCGGGGGACGGGCCGGAGGCAATGAGCAGTTCTTC

V gene: TRBV18
J gene: TRBJ2-5
D gene: .
clone size: .
CDR3 protein: CASSPPVQGVETQYF
CDR3 DNA: TGTGCCAGCTCACCACCGGTCCAGGGAGTGGAGACCCAGTACTTC

V gene: TRBV5-1
J gene: TRBJ2-3
D gene: .
clone size: .
CDR3 protein: CASSLGGGTDTQYF
CDR3 DNA: TGCGCCAGCAGCTTAGGAGGGGGCACAGATACGCAGTATTTT

V gene: TRBV19
J gene: TRBJ1-1
D gene: .
clone size: .
CDR3 protein: CASRPSDSANTEAFF
CDR3 DNA: TGTGCCAGTAGGCCCTCGGACAGTGCGAACACTGAAGCTTTCTTT

V gene: TRBV15
J gene: TRBJ2-3
D gene: .
clone size: .
CDR3 protein: CATSRDRSSDTQYF
CDR3 DNA: TGTGCCACCAGCAGAGATCGGTCCTCCGATACGCAGTATTTT

V gene: TRBV18
J gene: TRBJ1-3
D gene: .
clone size: .
CDR3 protein: CASHNLGDSGNTIYF
CDR3 DNA: TGTGCCAGCCACAATTTGGGGGACTCTGGAAACACCATATATTTT

V gene: TRBV6-5
J gene: TRBJ1-6
D gene: TRBD1
clone size: medium-sized
CDR3 protein: CASSYTTGPNSPLHF
CDR3 DNA: TGTGCCAGCAGTTATACGACAGGGCCTAATTCACCCCTCCACTTT

V gene: TRBV7-9
J gene: TRBJ1-2
D gene: .
clone size: .
CDR3 protein: CASSPSTGPWGYTF
CDR3 DNA: TGTGCCAGCAGCCCCTCGACAGGACCCTGGGGCTACACCTTC

V gene: TRBV6-1
J gene: TRBJ2-2
D gene: .
clone size: .
CDR3 protein: CASSAVYGDAGELFF
CDR3 DNA: TGTGCCAGCAGTGCCGTATATGGGGACGCCGGGGAGCTGTTTTTT

V gene: TRBV9
J gene: TRBJ2-2
D gene: .
clone size: .
CDR3 protein: CASTLGAPNTGELFF
CDR3 DNA: TGTGCCAGCACCCTCGGGGCACCAAACACCGGGGAGCTGTTTTTT

V gene: TRBV29-1
J gene: TRBJ1-5
D gene: TRBD1
clone size: .
CDR3 protein: CSVRQGNQPQHF
CDR3 DNA: TGCAGCGTGAGACAGGGGAATCAGCCCCAGCATTTT

V gene: TRBV28
J gene: TRBJ2-3
D gene: .
clone size: .
CDR3 protein: CASSLDREGTDTQYF
CDR3 DNA: TGTGCCAGCAGTTTGGACAGGGAGGGGACAGATACGCAGTATTTT

V gene: TRBV9
J gene: TRBJ2-1
D gene: TRBD2
clone size: .
CDR3 protein: CASSVVSGDVNEQFF
CDR3 DNA: TGTGCCAGCAGCGTAGTTAGCGGGGATGTAAATGAGCAGTTCTTC

V gene: TRBV2
J gene: TRBJ2-7
D gene: .
clone size: .
CDR3 protein: CASRKGSGGEQYF
CDR3 DNA: TGTGCCAGCAGAAAGGGGTCCGGTGGCGAGCAGTACTTC

V gene: TRBV2
J gene: TRBJ1-5
D gene: TRBD1
clone size: .
CDR3 protein: CASRGNRGRNQPQHF
CDR3 DNA: TGTGCCAGCAGGGGGAACAGGGGACGGAATCAGCCCCAGCATTTT

V gene: TRBV4-2
J gene: TRBJ2-1
D gene: .
clone size: .
CDR3 protein: CASSQGDLNEQFF
CDR3 DNA: TGTGCCAGCAGCCAAGGGGACTTGAATGAGCAGTTCTTC

V gene: TRBV27
J gene: TRBJ2-1
D gene: TRBD2
clone size: .
CDR3 protein: CASNPPSGRNNEQFF
CDR3 DNA: TGTGCCAGCAACCCCCCTAGCGGGCGAAACAATGAGCAGTTCTTC

V gene: TRBV10-3
J gene: TRBJ2-7
D gene: .
clone size: .
CDR3 protein: CAISVTGDEQYF
CDR3 DNA: TGTGCCATCAGTGTTACGGGAGACGAGCAGTACTTC

V gene: TRBV9
J gene: TRBJ2-1
D gene: .
clone size: .
CDR3 protein: CASSSSLAYNEQFF
CDR3 DNA: TGTGCCAGCAGCTCCTCTCTAGCCTACAATGAGCAGTTCTTC

V gene: TRBV7-3
J gene: TRBJ2-5
D gene: TRBD2
clone size: .
CDR3 protein: CASSLLSSGAQETQYF
CDR3 DNA: TGTGCCAGCAGCTTGCTGTCTAGCGGAGCCCAAGAGACCCAGTACTTC

V gene: TRBV7-9
J gene: TRBJ2-1
D gene: .
clone size: .
CDR3 protein: CASSSPGQGCEQFF
CDR3 DNA: TGTGCCAGCAGCTCACCGGGGCAGGGCTGTGAGCAGTTCTTC

V gene: TRBV4-1
J gene: TRBJ2-2
D gene: .
clone size: few
CDR3 protein: CASSHPGANTGELFF
CDR3 DNA: TGCGCCAGCAGCCATCCTGGGGCGAACACCGGGGAGCTGTTTTTT

V gene: TRBV7-2
J gene: TRBJ1-2
D gene: TRBD1
clone size: .
CDR3 protein: CASSFPGQGSGYTF
CDR3 DNA: TGTGCCAGCAGCTTTCCGGGACAGGGGAGTGGCTACACCTTC

V gene: TRBV30
J gene: TRBJ2-7
D gene: .
clone size: few
CDR3 protein: CAWRPSGAYEQYF
CDR3 DNA: TGTGCCTGGAGGCCTTCAGGGGCCTACGAGCAGTACTTC

V gene: TRBV7-2
J gene: TRBJ1-6
D gene: .
clone size: .
CDR3 protein: CASTQASNSPLHF
CDR3 DNA: TGTGCCAGCACCCAGGCTAGTAATTCACCCCTCCACTTT

V gene: TRBV5-4
J gene: TRBJ2-7
D gene: TRBD1
clone size: .
CDR3 protein: CAWSRDSYEQYF
CDR3 DNA: TGTGCCTGGTCCCGGGACAGCTACGAGCAGTACTTC

V gene: TRBV5-4
J gene: TRBJ2-3
D gene: TRBD1
clone size: .
CDR3 protein: CASSSWRQGSADTQYF
CDR3 DNA: TGTGCCAGCAGCTCTTGGAGACAGGGGAGCGCAGATACGCAGTATTTT

V gene: TRBV5-6
J gene: TRBJ2-3
D gene: TRBD2
clone size: .
CDR3 protein: CASSPGASGRVSTDTQYF
CDR3 DNA: TGTGCCAGCAGCCCCGGGGCTAGCGGGCGGGTGAGCACAGATACGCAGTATTTT

V gene: TRBV2
J gene: TRBJ1-1
D gene: TRBD1
clone size: few
CDR3 protein: CARRTGRAEAFF
CDR3 DNA: TGTGCCAGACGGACAGGTCGCGCTGAAGCTTTCTTT

V gene: TRBV5-1
J gene: TRBJ2-3
D gene: .
clone size: .
CDR3 protein: CASSGGTDDTDTQYF
CDR3 DNA: TGCGCCAGCAGCGGGGGGACAGACGACACAGATACGCAGTATTTT

V gene: TRBV28
J gene: TRBJ1-5
D gene: .
clone size: .
CDR3 protein: CASSFRGASNQPQHF
CDR3 DNA: TGTGCCAGCAGTTTTAGGGGCGCAAGCAATCAGCCCCAGCATTTT

V gene: TRBV29-1
J gene: TRBJ2-7
D gene: TRBD1
clone size: .
CDR3 protein: CSVGRDRVSPNEQYF
CDR3 DNA: TGCAGCGTGGGTCGAGACAGGGTCTCTCCGAACGAGCAGTACTTC